This T cell receptor beta chain was sequenced during a study of cytomegalovirus exposure and HLA in healthy donors. This clone was seen a few times. The CDR3 runs 16 residues. The trim removed 4 bases at V and 4 bases at J, leaving 11 bases unmatched. In germline, CDR1 is SGHNT, CDR2 YYREEE (reference sequence). PCR primers comprised 60 Vbeta and 13 Jbeta primers. Sequencing was performed with immunoSEQ multiplex PCR; in TCRdb, only in-frame clones are kept and a portion is missing. Among 90,000 to 140,000 clones, more than 70% were seen once, and the ten largest hold roughly 2.1%. The specimen sequenced was PBMCs. V usage is TRBV5-4 and J usage is TRBJ2-1; 7 bases agree with TRBD1. The origin of this receptor is a young man in good health and CMV-seronegative. CDR3 region: CASSLGQPNGYNEQFF. The CDR3 coding sequence is TGTGCCAGCAGCCTGGGACAGCCCAATGGGTACAATGAGCAGTTCTTC.